A selection of T cell receptor beta chains follows, all from one sample in a study of identical twins. TCRdb ran MiXCR on the 5' RACE reads and lists one entry per CDR3 protein. The data hold about 280,000 distinct CDR3 sequences, with approximately 8% observed a single time. These same records also appear under a second study, on yellow fever vaccine responses in identical twins.

The sequencing sample was made of memory (CD45RO+) T cells sorted from blood. These receptors originate from a woman younger than 35 in good health. The CDR3 runs from the conserved cysteine through the conserved F or W. The D gene is left open where the match is weak. Expanded clones are given a class, and other clones once, few, many or no size at all.

V gene	J gene	D gene	clone size	CDR3 protein	CDR3 DNA
TRBV5-1	TRBJ1-2	NA	many	CASSLAGQNYGYTF	TGCGCCAGCAGCTTGGCTGGGCAGAACTATGGCTACACCTTC
TRBV5-1	TRBJ2-1	NA	NA	CAGSPAGAYNEQFF	TGCGCCGGCAGCCCTGCTGGGGCGTACAATGAGCAGTTCTTC
TRBV6-1	TRBJ1-6	TRBD1	few	CASRRQGADSPLHF	TGTGCCAGCAGGCGACAGGGGGCGGACTCACCCCTCCACTTT
TRBV20-1	TRBJ2-7	TRBD2	NA	CSARDGERGVAEQYF	TGCAGTGCTAGAGATGGGGAGCGGGGGGTCGCCGAGCAGTACTTC
TRBV6-4	TRBJ2-1	NA	few	CASSAIDASPNEQFF	TGTGCCAGCAGTGCCATTGATGCTAGCCCCAATGAGCAGTTCTTC
TRBV12-3/TRBV12-4	TRBJ1-1	NA	many	CASSFIAVRGSTEAFF	TGTGCCAGCAGTTTTATAGCGGTCAGGGGATCCACTGAAGCTTTCTTT
TRBV28	TRBJ2-5	NA	NA	CASGQTAGETQYF	TGTGCCAGCGGGCAGACAGCGGGCGAGACCCAGTACTTC
TRBV2	TRBJ2-2	NA	few	CASSEEQYTGELFF	TGTGCCAGCAGTGAAGAACAGTACACCGGGGAGCTGTTTTTT
TRBV28	TRBJ2-3	NA	many	CASSTLLAGAQDTQYF	TGTGCCAGCAGCACCCTGTTGGCGGGGGCCCAGGATACGCAGTATTTT
TRBV12-5	TRBJ2-4	NA	NA	CASGPTQRQGNIQYF	TGTGCTAGTGGCCCAACCCAGCGGCAAGGGAACATTCAGTACTTC
TRBV11-2	TRBJ2-1	TRBD2	few	CASSLQIGTSTEQFF	TGTGCCAGCAGCTTACAGATTGGGACTAGTACTGAGCAGTTCTTC
TRBV10-1	TRBJ1-2	NA	many	CASSPGSAGGYTF	TGCGCCAGCAGCCCGGGTTCAGCCGGTGGCTACACCTTC
TRBV10-3	TRBJ2-7	NA	few	CAISERGAGSYEQYF	TGTGCCATCAGTGAGAGGGGGGCTGGGTCCTACGAGCAGTACTTC
TRBV5-6	TRBJ2-5	TRBD2	few	CASSPVLAGFQETQYF	TGTGCCAGCAGCCCCGTACTAGCGGGCTTCCAAGAGACCCAGTACTTC
TRBV6-6	TRBJ1-6	NA	many	CASSLGNSPLHF	TGTGCCAGCAGCTTGGGGAATTCACCCCTCCACTTT
TRBV6-1	TRBJ2-1	NA	few	CASRQGHAIPGQFF	TGTGCCAGCAGGCAGGGCCATGCGATTCCGGGGCAGTTCTTC
TRBV7-9	TRBJ2-7	TRBD1	few	CASSLMGQGTEQYF	TGTGCCAGCAGCTTAATGGGACAGGGGACCGAGCAGTACTTC
TRBV27	TRBJ1-5	TRBD1	NA	CASSPRQGAVGNQPQHF	TGTGCCAGCAGTCCCCGACAGGGGGCTGTTGGCAATCAGCCCCAGCATTTT
TRBV7-8	TRBJ1-1	NA	NA	CASSLGIYNTEAFF	TGTGCCAGCAGCTTAGGGATATACAACACTGAAGCTTTCTTT
TRBV20-1	TRBJ2-1	TRBD2	NA	CSARGTSGRATATHEQFF	TGCAGTGCTAGGGGGACTAGCGGGAGGGCCACGGCTACCCATGAGCAGTTCTTC
TRBV11-3	TRBJ1-1	NA	few	CASSGQNTEAFF	TGTGCCAGCAGCGGACAGAACACTGAAGCTTTCTTT
TRBV7-2	TRBJ2-5	TRBD2	few	CASSYNRGSQETQYF	TGTGCCAGCAGCTACAACCGCGGGAGCCAAGAGACCCAGTACTTC
TRBV20-1	TRBJ1-2	NA	few	CSARAPQPPGYTF	TGCAGTGCTAGAGCCCCTCAACCCCCCGGCTACACCTTC